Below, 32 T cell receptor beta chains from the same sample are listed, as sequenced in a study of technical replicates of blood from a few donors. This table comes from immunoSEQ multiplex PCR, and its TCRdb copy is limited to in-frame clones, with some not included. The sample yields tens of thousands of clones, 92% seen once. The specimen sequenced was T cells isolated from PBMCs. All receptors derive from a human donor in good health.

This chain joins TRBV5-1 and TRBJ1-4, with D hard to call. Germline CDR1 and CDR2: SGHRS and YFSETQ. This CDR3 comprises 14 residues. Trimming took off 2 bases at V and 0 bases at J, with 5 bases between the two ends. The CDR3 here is CASSFSATNEKLFF. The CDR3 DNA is TGCGCCAGCAGCTTTTCCGCAACTAATGAAAAACTGTTTTTT.

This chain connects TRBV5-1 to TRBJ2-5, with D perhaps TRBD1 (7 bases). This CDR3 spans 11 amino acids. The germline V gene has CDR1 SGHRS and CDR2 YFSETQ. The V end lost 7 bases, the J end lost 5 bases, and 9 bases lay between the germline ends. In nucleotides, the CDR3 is TGCGCCAGCTCAGGGGGGGAGACCCAGTACTTC. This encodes CASSGGETQYF. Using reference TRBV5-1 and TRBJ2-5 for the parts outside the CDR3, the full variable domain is KAGVTQTPRYLIKTRGQQVTLSCSPISGHRSVSWYQQTPGQGLQFLFEYFSETQRNKGNFPGRFSGRQFSNSRSEMNVSTLELGDSALYLCASSGGETQYFGPGTRLLVL.

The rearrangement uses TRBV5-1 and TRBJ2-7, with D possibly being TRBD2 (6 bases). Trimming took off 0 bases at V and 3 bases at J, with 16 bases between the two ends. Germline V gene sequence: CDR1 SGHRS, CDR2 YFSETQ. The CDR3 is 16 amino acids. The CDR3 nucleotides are TGCGCCAGCAGCTTGGGGACTGGCGGGATATTCTACGAGCAGTACTTC. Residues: CASSLGTGGIFYEQYF.

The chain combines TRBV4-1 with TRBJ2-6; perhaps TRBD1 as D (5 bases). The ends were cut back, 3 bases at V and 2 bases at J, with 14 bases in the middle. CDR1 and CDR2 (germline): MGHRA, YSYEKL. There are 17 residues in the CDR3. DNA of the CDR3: TGCGCCAGCAGCCAGGGGCATGGATCTCCTGGGGCCAACGTCCTGACTTTC. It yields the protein CASSQGHGSPGANVLTF.

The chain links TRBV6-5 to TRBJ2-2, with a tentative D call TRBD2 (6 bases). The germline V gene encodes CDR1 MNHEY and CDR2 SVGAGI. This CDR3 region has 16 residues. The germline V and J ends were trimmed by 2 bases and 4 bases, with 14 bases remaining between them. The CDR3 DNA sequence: TGTGCCAGCAGTTACCAGGTGGGAGGAGGCACCGGGGAGCTGTTTTTT. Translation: CASSYQVGGGTGELFF.

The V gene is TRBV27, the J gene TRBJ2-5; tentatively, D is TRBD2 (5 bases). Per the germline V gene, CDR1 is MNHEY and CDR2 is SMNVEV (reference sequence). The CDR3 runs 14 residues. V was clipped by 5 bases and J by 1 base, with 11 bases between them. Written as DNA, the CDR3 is TGTGCCAGCAGTGGGTTCGAGGGCCAAGAGACCCAGTACTTC. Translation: CASSGFEGQETQYF.

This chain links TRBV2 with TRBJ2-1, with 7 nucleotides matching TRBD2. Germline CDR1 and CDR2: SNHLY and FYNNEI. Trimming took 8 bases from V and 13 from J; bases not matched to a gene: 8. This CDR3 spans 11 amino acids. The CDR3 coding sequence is TGTGCCAGCTCCTTTGCGGGGGAACAGTTCTTC. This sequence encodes CASSFAGEQFF.

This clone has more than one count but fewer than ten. CDR3 bases: TGCGCCAGCAGCCAAGTTCAGGGTGCTGAAAAACTGTTTTTT. Translating gives CASSQVQGAEKLFF. The V call is TRBV4-1, the J call TRBJ1-4; perhaps TRBD1 as D (5 bases). The CDR3 contains 14 residues. Trimming pared 1 base from V and 7 bases from J, leaving 10 bases between. Germline V CDR1 and CDR2: MGHRA, YSYEKL.

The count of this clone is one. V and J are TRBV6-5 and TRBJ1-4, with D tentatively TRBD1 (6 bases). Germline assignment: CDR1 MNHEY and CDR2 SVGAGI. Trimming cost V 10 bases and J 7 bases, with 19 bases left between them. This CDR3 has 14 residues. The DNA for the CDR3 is TGTGCCACCGCAAGGGGGTGGCTCGGTGAAAAACTGTTTTTT. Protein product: CATARGWLGEKLFF.

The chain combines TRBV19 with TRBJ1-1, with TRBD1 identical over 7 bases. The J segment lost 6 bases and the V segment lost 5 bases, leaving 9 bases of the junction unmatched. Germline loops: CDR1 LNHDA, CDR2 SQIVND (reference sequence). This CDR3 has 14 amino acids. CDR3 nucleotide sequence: TGTGCCAGTAGTGCGGGACAGAGTAAGTCTGAAGCTTTCTTT. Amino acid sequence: CASSAGQSKSEAFF. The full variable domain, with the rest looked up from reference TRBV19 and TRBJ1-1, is DGGITQSPKYLFRKEGQNVTLSCEQNLNHDAMYWYRQDPGQGLRLIYYSQIVNDFQKGDIAEGYSVSREKKESFPLTVTSAQKNPTAFYLCASSAGQSKSEAFFGQGTRLTVV.

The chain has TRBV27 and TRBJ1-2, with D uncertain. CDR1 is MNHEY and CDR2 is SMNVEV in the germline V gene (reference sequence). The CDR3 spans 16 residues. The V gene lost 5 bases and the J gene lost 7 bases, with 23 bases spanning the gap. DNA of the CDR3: TGTGCCAGCAGTCCAATGGACGGGAGGGCAAGTAGTGGCTACACCTTC. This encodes CASSPMDGRASSGYTF.

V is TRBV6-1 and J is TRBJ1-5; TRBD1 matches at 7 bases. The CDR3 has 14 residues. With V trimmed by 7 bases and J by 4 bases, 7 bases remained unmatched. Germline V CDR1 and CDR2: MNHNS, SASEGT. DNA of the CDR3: TGTGCCAGCACCTGGGACAGAACTAATCAGCCCCAGCATTTT. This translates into CASTWDRTNQPQHF.

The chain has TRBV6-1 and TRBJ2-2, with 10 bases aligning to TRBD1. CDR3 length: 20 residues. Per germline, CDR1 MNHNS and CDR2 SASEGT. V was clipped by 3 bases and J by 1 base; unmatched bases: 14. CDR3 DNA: TGTGCCAGCAGTGATTGGGACAGGGGCCCCGACCTTCAGAACACCGGGGAGCTGTTTTTT. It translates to CASSDWDRGPDLQNTGELFF.

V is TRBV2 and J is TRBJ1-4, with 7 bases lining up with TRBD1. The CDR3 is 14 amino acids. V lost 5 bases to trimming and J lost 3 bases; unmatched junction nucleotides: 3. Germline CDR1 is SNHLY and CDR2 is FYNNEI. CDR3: CASSRDSPNEKLFF. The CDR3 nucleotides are TGTGCCAGCAGTAGGGACAGCCCTAATGAAAAACTGTTTTTT. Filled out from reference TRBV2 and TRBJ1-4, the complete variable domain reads EPEVTQTPSHQVTQMGQEVILRCVPISNHLYFYWYRQILGQKVEFLVSFYNNEISEKSEIFDDQFSVERPDGSNFTLKIRSTKLEDSAMYFCASSRDSPNEKLFFGSGTQLSVL.

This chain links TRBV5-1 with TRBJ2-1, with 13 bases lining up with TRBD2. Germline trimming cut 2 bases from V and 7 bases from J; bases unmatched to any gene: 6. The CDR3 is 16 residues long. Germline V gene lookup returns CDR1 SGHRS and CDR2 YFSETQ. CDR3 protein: CASSLRTSGSENEQFF. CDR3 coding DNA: TGCGCCAGCAGCTTAAGGACTAGCGGGAGTGAAAATGAGCAGTTCTTC. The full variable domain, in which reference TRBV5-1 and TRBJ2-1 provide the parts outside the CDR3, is KAGVTQTPRYLIKTRGQQVTLSCSPISGHRSVSWYQQTPGQGLQFLFEYFSETQRNKGNFPGRFSGRQFSNSRSEMNVSTLELGDSALYLCASSLRTSGSENEQFFGPGTRLTVL.

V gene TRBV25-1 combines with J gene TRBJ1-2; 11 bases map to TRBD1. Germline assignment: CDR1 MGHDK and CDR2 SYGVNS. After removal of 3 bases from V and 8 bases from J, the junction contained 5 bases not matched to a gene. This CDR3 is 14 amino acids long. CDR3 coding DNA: TGTGCCAGCAGTGATTGGACAGGGGGCTGGGGCTACACCTTC. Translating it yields CASSDWTGGWGYTF.

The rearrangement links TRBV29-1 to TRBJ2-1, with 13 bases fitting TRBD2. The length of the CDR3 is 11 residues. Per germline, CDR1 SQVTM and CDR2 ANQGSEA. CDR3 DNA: TGCAATCAAACTAGCGGGAGGGCGGGGTTCTTC. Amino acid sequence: CNQTSGRAGFF.

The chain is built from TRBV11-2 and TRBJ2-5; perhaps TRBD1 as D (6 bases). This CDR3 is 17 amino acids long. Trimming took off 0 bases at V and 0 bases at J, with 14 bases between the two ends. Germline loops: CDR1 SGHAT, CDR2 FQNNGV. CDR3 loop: CASSLDLLNRDQETQYF. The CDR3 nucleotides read TGTGCCAGCAGCTTAGACCTATTAAACAGGGACCAAGAGACCCAGTACTTC. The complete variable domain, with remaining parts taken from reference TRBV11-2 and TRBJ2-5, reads EAGVAQSPRYKIIEKRQSVAFWCNPISGHATLYWYQQILGQGPKLLIQFQNNGVVDDSQLPKDRFSAERLKGVDSTLKIQPAKLEDSAVYLCASSLDLLNRDQETQYFGPGTRLLVL.

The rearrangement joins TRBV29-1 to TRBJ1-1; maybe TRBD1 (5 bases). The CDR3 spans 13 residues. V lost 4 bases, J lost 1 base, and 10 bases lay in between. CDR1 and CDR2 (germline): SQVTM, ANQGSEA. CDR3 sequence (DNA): TGCAGCGTTGGGCGTCAGGGGAACACTGAAGCTTTCTTT. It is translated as CSVGRQGNTEAFF.

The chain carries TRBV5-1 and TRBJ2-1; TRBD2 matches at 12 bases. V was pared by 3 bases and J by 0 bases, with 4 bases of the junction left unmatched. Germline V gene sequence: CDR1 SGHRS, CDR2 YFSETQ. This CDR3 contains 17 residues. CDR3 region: CASSYGLAGPSYNEQFF. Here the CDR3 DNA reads TGCGCCAGCAGCTATGGACTAGCGGGGCCCTCCTACAATGAGCAGTTCTTC.

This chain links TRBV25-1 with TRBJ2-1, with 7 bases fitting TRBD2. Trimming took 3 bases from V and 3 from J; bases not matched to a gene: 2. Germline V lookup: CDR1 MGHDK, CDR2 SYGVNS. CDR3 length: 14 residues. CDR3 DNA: TGTGCCAGCAGTGAGGGGGGGAACTACAATGAGCAGTTCTTC. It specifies CASSEGGNYNEQFF.

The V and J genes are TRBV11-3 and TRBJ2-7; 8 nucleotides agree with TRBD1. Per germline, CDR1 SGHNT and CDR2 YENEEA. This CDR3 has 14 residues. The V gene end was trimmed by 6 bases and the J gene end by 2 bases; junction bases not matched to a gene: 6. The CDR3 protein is CASRARQGTYEQYF. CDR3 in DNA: TGTGCCAGCAGAGCGCGACAGGGGACCTACGAGCAGTACTTC.

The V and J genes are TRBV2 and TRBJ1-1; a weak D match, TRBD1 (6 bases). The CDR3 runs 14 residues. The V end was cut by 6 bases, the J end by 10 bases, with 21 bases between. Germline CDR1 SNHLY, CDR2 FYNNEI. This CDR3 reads CASRAGGGTGGAFF. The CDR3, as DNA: TGTGCCAGCAGGGCGGGGGGGGGCACGGGTGGAGCTTTCTTT.

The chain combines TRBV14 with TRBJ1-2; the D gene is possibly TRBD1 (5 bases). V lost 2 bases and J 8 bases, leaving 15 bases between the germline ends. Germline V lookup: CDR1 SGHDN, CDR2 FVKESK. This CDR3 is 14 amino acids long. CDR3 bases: TGTGCCAGCAGCCAATACCCGCAGGGTCTCGGCTACACCTTC. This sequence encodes CASSQYPQGLGYTF.

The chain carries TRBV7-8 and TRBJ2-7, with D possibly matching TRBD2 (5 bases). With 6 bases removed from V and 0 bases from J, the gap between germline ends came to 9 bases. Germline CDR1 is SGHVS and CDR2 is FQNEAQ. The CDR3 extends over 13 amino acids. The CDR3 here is CASRKTSSYEQYF. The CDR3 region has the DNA TGTGCCAGCAGGAAAACTAGCTCCTACGAGCAGTACTTC.

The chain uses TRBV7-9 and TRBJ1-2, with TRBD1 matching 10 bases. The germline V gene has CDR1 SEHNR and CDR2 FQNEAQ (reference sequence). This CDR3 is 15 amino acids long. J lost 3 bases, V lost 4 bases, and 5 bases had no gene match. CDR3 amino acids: CASSYETGGHYGYTF. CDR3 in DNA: TGTGCCAGCAGCTACGAGACAGGGGGCCACTATGGCTACACCTTC.

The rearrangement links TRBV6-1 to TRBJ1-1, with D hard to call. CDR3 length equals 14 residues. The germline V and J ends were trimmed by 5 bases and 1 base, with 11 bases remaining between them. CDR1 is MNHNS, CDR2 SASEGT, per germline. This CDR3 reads CASSPRQENTEAFF. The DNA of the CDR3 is TGTGCCAGCAGTCCCCGCCAGGAGAACACTGAAGCTTTCTTT.

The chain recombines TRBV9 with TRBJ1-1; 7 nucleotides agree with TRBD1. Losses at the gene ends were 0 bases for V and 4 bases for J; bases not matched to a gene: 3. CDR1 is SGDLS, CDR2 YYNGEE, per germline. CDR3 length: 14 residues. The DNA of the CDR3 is TGTGCCAGCAGCGTAGCCGGGACAGTCACTGAAGCTTTCTTT. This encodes CASSVAGTVTEAFF.

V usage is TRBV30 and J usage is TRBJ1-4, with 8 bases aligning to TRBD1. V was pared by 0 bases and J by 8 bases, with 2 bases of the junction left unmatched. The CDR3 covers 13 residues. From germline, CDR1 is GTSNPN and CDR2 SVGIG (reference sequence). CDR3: CAWSVRDREKLFF. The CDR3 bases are TGTGCCTGGAGTGTAAGGGACAGGGAAAAACTGTTTTTT.

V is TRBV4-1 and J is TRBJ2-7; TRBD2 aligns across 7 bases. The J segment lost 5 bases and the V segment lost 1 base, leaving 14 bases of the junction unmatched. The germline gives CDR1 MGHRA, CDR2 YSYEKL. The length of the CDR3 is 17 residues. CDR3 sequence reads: CASSQAPRAGAPHEQYF. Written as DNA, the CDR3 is TGCGCCAGCAGCCAAGCTCCTAGGGCGGGAGCTCCCCACGAGCAGTACTTC.

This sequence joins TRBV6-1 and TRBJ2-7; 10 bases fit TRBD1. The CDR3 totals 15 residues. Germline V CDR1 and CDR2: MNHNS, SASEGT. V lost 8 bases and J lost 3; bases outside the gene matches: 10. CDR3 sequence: CASRPYRDRGYEQYF. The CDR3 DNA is TGTGCCAGCCGGCCCTACCGGGACAGGGGCTACGAGCAGTACTTC.

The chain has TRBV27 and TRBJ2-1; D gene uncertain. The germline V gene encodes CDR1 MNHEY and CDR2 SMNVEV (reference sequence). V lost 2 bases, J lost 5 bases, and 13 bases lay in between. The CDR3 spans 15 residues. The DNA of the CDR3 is TGTGCCAGCAGTTTAAACAGAATTCCTAACAATGAGCAGTTCTTC. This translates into CASSLNRIPNNEQFF.